This T cell receptor beta chain was retrieved from a study of blood T cell repertoires in COVID-19. About the study: From the United States, Italy and Spain came samples of acute and convalescent COVID-19.

After removal of 5 bases from V and 3 bases from J, the junction contained 8 bases not matched to a gene. Germline values: CDR1 ENHRY, CDR2 SYGVKD. The CDR3 totals 15 residues. The assay was immunoSEQ multiplex PCR, and TCRdb's table has in-frame clones only and misses some. The table has more than 95,000 clones, roughly 85% seen once; the top ten hold less than 8.5%. V and J are TRBV10-3 and TRBJ2-7, with 9 bases matching TRBD1. What was sequenced was peripheral blood. This TCR was recovered from a man aged 80 or over with active or convalescent COVID-19. CDR3 sequence: CAISYTGTGYYEQYF. The CDR3 region has the DNA TGTGCCATCAGTTACACCGGGACAGGGTACTACGAGCAGTACTTC.